This T cell receptor (beta chain) was found in a study of OX40 agonist ivuxolimab in advanced cancers. Study context: The patients got ivuxolimab, which is an agonistic anti-OX40 (CD134) antibody.

Measured with immunoSEQ multiplex PCR; TCRdb has only the in-frame clones, and not every one. The top ten hold about 1% of the sample, which has tens of thousands of clones, approximately 90% seen once. CDR1 is LGHNT, CDR2 FRNRAP, per germline. The CDR3 extends over 16 amino acids. The V and J ends lost 4 bases and 3 bases, in that order; junction bases with no gene match: 6. Study-level points and caveats: Partial responders receiving 0.1-3.0 mg/kg showed among the lowest clonal expansion. Antigen targets of the expanded peripheral T cells went undetermined.

Turning to this clone: What it binds is unknown.

The chain combines TRBV12-5 with TRBJ2-3; 11 positions agree with TRBD1. The TCR was taken from an adult with an advanced solid tumor such as melanoma, head and neck, liver or kidney cancer. The sequenced sample was CD4+ or CD8+ T cells sorted from blood, obtained in a trial of the OX40 agonist ivuxolimab. The CDR3 loop is CASGSGQGAGTDTQYF. DNA for the CDR3: TGTGCTAGTGGTTCAGGACAGGGGGCTGGGACAGATACGCAGTATTTT.